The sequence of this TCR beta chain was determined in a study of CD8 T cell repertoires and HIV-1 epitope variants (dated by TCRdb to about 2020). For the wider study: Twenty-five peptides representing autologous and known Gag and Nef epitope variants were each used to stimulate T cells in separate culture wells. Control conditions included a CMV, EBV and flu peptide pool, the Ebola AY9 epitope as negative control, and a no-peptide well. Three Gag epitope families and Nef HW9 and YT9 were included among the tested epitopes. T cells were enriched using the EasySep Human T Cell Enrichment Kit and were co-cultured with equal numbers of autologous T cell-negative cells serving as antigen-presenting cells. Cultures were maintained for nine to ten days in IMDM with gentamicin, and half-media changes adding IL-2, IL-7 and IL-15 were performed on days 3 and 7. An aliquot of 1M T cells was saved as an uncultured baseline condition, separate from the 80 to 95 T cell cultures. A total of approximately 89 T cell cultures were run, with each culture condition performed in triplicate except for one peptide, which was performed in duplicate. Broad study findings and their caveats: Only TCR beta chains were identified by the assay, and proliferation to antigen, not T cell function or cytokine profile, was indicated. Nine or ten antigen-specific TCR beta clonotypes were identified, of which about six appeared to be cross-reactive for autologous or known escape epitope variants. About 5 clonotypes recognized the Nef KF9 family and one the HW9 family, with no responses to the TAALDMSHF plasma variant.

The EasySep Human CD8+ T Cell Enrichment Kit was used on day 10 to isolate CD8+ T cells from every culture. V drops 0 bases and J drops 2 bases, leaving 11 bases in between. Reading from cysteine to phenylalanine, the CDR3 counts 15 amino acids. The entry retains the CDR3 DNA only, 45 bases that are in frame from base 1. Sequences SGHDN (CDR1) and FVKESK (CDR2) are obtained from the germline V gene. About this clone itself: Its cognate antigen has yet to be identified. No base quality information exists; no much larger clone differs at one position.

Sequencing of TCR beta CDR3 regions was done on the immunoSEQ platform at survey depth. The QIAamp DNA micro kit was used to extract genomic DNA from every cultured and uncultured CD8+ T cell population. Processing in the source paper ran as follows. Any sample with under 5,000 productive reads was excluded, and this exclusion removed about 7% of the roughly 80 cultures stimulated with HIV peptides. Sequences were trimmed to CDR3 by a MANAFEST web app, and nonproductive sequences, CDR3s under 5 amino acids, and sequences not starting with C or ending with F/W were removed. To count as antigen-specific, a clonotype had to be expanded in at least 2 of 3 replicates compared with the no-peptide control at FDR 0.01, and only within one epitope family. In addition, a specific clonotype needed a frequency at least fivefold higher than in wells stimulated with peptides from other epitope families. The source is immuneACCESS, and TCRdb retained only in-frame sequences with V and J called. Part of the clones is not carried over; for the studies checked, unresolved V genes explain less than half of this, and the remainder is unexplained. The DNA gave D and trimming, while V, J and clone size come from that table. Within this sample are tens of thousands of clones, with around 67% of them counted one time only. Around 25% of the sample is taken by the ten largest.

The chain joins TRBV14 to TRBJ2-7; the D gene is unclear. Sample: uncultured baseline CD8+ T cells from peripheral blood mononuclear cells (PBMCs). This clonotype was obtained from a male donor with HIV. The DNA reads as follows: TGTGCCAGCAGCCAAGATTTGTCGTATCCCTACGAGCAGTACTTC. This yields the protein CASSQDLSYPYEQYF.